This T cell receptor beta chain appears in the sequencing data of a study of T cell responses to AZD1222 COVID-19 vaccine. The CDR3 is made up of 14 amino acids. Germline V gene lookup returns CDR1 KGHDR and CDR2 SFDVKD. With 9 bases clipped from V and 0 bases from J, the junction kept 3 bases outside the gene matches. The method was immunoSEQ multiplex PCR; TCRdb's version includes in-frame clones alone and lacks a portion of them. The sample contains 100,000 to 120,000 clones, over 80% of which appear only once. This material consisted of peripheral blood, taken on day 0 of AZD1222 vaccination. J is TRBJ2-1 and V is TRBV24-1, with TRBD1 matching 8 bases. The TCR comes from an adult in good health. Here the CDR3 reads CATQGASSYNEQFF. The CDR3 DNA sequence: TGTGCCACCCAGGGGGCGAGCTCCTACAATGAGCAGTTCTTC.